One and the same sample provided the 26 T cell receptor beta chains below, sequenced in a study of patients and donors after allogeneic stem cell transplantation (dated by TCRdb to between 2020 and 2021). The library was generated by RT-PCR. Sequencer: NextSeq 550. Starting from the raw public reads, TCRdb applied fastp trimming at Q25, assembled clones with MiXCR and retained in-frame beta chains. Each entry is one CDR3 protein sequence, shown with its most common DNA and genes. This sample has about 400,000 distinct CDR3 sequences in its table, and around 16% of those were observed once. Around 6.8% of the sample comes from the top ten. The source material was blood, either unsorted or a sorted T cell fraction (not recorded which). All receptors come from a human donor who was either an allogeneic HSCT recipient or a stem cell or donor lymphocyte infusion donor (not recorded which). It is not recorded whose cells these are; they may come from a transplant donor.

The CDR3 DNA is TGTGCCAGCAGAACAACAGACCTACCCCTTTCAGATACGCAGTATTTT. Protein sequence: CASRTTDLPLSDTQYF. The chain uses TRBV6-1 and TRBJ2-3; D not certain. Germline V gene sequence: CDR1 MNHNS, CDR2 SASEGT. The V end was cut by 6 bases, the J end by 4 bases, with 20 bases between. The CDR3 has 16 residues.

The chain carries TRBV7-8 and TRBJ1-1; 9 bases agree with TRBD1. With V trimmed by 8 bases and J by 4 bases, 8 bases remained unmatched. Germline loops: CDR1 SGHVS, CDR2 FQNEAQ. The CDR3 covers 14 residues. The CDR3 loop is CASGKTGGGTEAFF. In nucleotides, the CDR3 is TGTGCCAGCGGCAAGACAGGGGGAGGCACTGAAGCTTTCTTT.

The genes are TRBV9 and TRBJ2-2; perhaps TRBD1 as D (5 bases). Trimming took off 4 bases at V and 3 bases at J, with 16 bases between the two ends. The CDR3 spans 16 residues. The germline V gene has CDR1 SGDLS and CDR2 YYNGEE. The DNA for the CDR3 is TGTGCCAGCAGCCAGCAGTGGGGCAGATACACCGGGGAGCTGTTTTTT. Protein sequence: CASSQQWGRYTGELFF.

This clonotype was seen a handful of times. This chain connects TRBV21-1 to TRBJ2-7; TRBD1 is the table's D call and was not checked against the DNA. TRBV21-1 is described as a pseudogene. The CDR3 covers 14 residues. The DNA for the CDR3 is TGTGCCAGCAGAGATTCGGACAGATCCTACGAGCAGTACTTC. Its translation: CASRDSDRSYEQYF.

The gene calls are TRBV12-3 or TRBV12-4 and TRBJ2-7; 11 bases are a match to TRBD2. The CDR3 is 15 amino acids. V lost 4 bases and J lost 0; bases outside the gene matches: 2. The DNA for the CDR3 is TGTGCCAGCAGTTACGGACTAGCGGGCTCCTACGAGCAGTACTTC. It specifies CASSYGLAGSYEQYF.

The genes are TRBV12-3 or TRBV12-4 and TRBJ1-1; tentatively, D is TRBD1 (6 bases). V was pared by 5 bases and J by 6 bases, with 13 bases between. CDR3 length: 13 residues. DNA of the CDR3: TGTGCCAGCAGTCTCTGGGGGGCCGCTGAAGCTTTCTTT. Amino acids: CASSLWGAAEAFF.

This clonotype was counted only a few times. J is TRBJ1-6 and V is TRBV11-2; 12 bases line up with TRBD1. This CDR3 comprises 15 residues. CDR1 SGHAT and CDR2 FQNNGV come from the germline V gene. V trimming: 1 base; J trimming: 12 bases; junction bases outside the gene matches: 4. CDR3 DNA sequence: TGTGCCAGCAGCTTAGGAGGGACAGGGGGCCGACCCCTCCACTTT. Protein product: CASSLGGTGGRPLHF.

The chain recombines TRBV19 with TRBJ2-1; D uncertain. V was trimmed by 3 bases and J by 9 bases, leaving 15 bases between them. Germline CDR1 and CDR2: LNHDA and SQIVND (reference sequence). This CDR3 has 14 residues. CDR3 coding DNA: TGTGCCAGTAGTATCCTCCCTAATGTGGGTGAGCAGTTCTTC. Its protein product is CASSILPNVGEQFF. Supplemented by reference TRBV19 and TRBJ2-1, the full variable domain reads DGGITQSPKYLFRKEGQNVTLSCEQNLNHDAMYWYRQDPGQGLRLIYYSQIVNDFQKGDIAEGYSVSREKKESFPLTVTSAQKNPTAFYLCASSILPNVGEQFFGPGTRLTVL.

This rearrangement joins TRBV7-2 to TRBJ2-2; 13 bases match TRBD2. This CDR3 is built from 17 residues. Germline V gene sequence: CDR1 SGHTA, CDR2 FQGNSA. The V and J ends lost 5 bases and 2 bases, in that order; junction bases with no gene match: 5. The CDR3 here is CASSPRTSGRNTGELFF. The CDR3 nucleotides are TGTGCCAGCAGCCCACGGACTAGCGGGAGAAACACCGGGGAGCTGTTTTTT.

This clonotype has just a few counts. The chain recombines TRBV6-5 with TRBJ1-3; 7 bases match TRBD1. This CDR3 has 15 residues. Trimming at V came to 0 bases and at J to 2 bases, leaving 1 base not matched to a gene. Germline loops: CDR1 MNHEY, CDR2 SVGAGI. This CDR3 is CASSYSGTAGNTIYF. As DNA, the CDR3 is TGTGCCAGCAGTTACTCCGGGACAGCTGGAAACACCATATATTTT.

This clonotype was counted ten times or more. This sequence joins TRBV7-6 and TRBJ2-1; D is uncertain. The CDR3 has 14 amino acids. The V end lost 0 bases, the J end lost 10 bases, and 13 bases lay between the germline ends. CDR1 is SGHVS and CDR2 is FNYEAQ in the germline V gene. For the CDR3, the DNA is TGTGCCAGCAGCTTAGCGGCGGAGATGGGGGAGCAGTTCTTC. It is translated as CASSLAAEMGEQFF.

The V and J genes are TRBV7-2 and TRBJ2-7; unclear D gene. The CDR3 extends over 16 amino acids. The V end lost 1 base, the J end lost 0 bases, and 13 bases lay between the germline ends. Germline assignment: CDR1 SGHTA and CDR2 FQGNSA. The CDR3 DNA sequence: TGTGCCAGCAGCTTAGGATACGTAGGTGCCTCCTACGAGCAGTACTTC. Its protein is CASSLGYVGASYEQYF.

The chain couples TRBV6-2 or TRBV6-3 to TRBJ1-5; D is undetermined. Germline values: CDR1 MNHEY, CDR2 SVGEGT. Trimming stripped 0 bases from V and 4 bases from J, with 10 bases between. This CDR3 has 15 amino acids. CDR3 loop: CASSYSAWENQPQHF. In DNA form, the CDR3 reads TGTGCCAGCAGTTACTCAGCCTGGGAGAATCAGCCCCAGCATTTT.

The V gene is TRBV6-1, the J gene TRBJ2-5; weak D call: TRBD2 (7 bases). Germline assignment: CDR1 MNHNS and CDR2 SASEGT. V dropped 5 bases and J dropped 6 bases, with 13 bases sitting between them. There are 13 residues in the CDR3. CDR3 DNA sequence: TGTGCCAGCAGTCGGGGGCGGGAGAAGACCCAGTACTTC. Translating it yields CASSRGREKTQYF.

The chain joins TRBV5-1 to TRBJ2-3, with TRBD1 identical over 11 bases. The germline V gene has CDR1 SGHRS and CDR2 YFSETQ. This CDR3 contains 17 residues. V gave up 0 bases and J gave up 3 bases; unmatched junction bases: 6. The CDR3 sequence: CASSLVWDRGITDTQYF. CDR3 DNA: TGCGCCAGCAGCTTGGTATGGGACAGGGGGATAACAGATACGCAGTATTTT.

The chain recombines TRBV24-1 with TRBJ2-3, with a possible D match to TRBD2 (5 bases). The V and J ends lost 4 bases and 3 bases respectively, with 16 bases between them. This CDR3 region has 16 residues. Germline CDR1 and CDR2: KGHDR and SFDVKD. This CDR3 reads CATSDPGLPGTDTQYF. Written as DNA, the CDR3 is TGTGCCACCAGTGACCCCGGACTTCCGGGGACAGATACGCAGTATTTT.

The chain combines TRBV7-8 with TRBJ2-7, with TRBD1 as a possible D gene (5 bases). Trimming cost V 2 bases and J 9 bases, with 17 bases left between them. The CDR3 sequence is 14 residues long. CDR1 is SGHVS and CDR2 is FQNEAQ in the germline V gene. CDR3 sequence: CASSLRQGNQVQYF. In nucleotides, the CDR3 is TGTGCCAGCAGCTTACGTCAGGGTAATCAGGTGCAGTACTTC.

In this sample, this clonotype turned up many times. The V call is TRBV5-1, the J call TRBJ2-7; D possibly corresponds to TRBD1 (6 bases). CDR1 and CDR2 from the germline V gene are SGHRS and YFSETQ. The CDR3 has 14 amino acids. The germline V and J ends were trimmed by 0 bases and 2 bases, with 9 bases remaining between them. In DNA, the CDR3 is TGCGCCAGCAGCTTGGCTTCAGGGGCCTACGAGCAGTACTTC. Its translation: CASSLASGAYEQYF.

The V call is TRBV3-1, the J call TRBJ2-4; 16 nucleotides match TRBD2. J gave up 8 bases and V 5 bases, and 12 bases lay outside the gene matches. CDR3 length: 18 amino acids. Germline loops: CDR1 LGHDT, CDR2 YNNKEL (reference sequence). The chain's CDR3 is CASSSGGTSGRAFDIQYF. The CDR3, as DNA: TGTGCCAGCAGCTCCGGAGGGACTAGCGGGAGGGCCTTTGACATTCAGTACTTC. Supplemented by reference TRBV3-1 and TRBJ2-4, the full variable domain reads DTAVSQTPKYLVTQMGNDKSIKCEQNLGHDTMYWYKQDSKKFLKIMFSYNNKELIINETVPNRFSPKSPDKAHLNLHINSLELGDSAVYFCASSSGGTSGRAFDIQYFGAGTRLSVL.

This clonotype has just a few counts. J is TRBJ2-7 and V is TRBV5-1, with D perhaps being TRBD1 or TRBD2 (5 bases each). The CDR3 loop spans 14 amino acids. Between the trimmed V and J ends, which lost 7 bases and 5 bases, there was a span of 19 bases. Germline V lookup: CDR1 SGHRS, CDR2 YFSETQ. In DNA, the CDR3 is TGCGCCAGCTCCTTGGGCACCAGAGGGGACGAGCAGTACTTC. Translation gives CASSLGTRGDEQYF.

The chain employs TRBV2 and TRBJ2-3; D possibly corresponds to TRBD1 (5 bases). CDR1 is SNHLY, CDR2 FYNNEI, per germline. V lost 6 bases and J lost 5, with 12 bases in between. The CDR3 has 13 residues. The CDR3 loop is CASSGRQGDTQYF. The CDR3 region has the DNA TGTGCCAGCAGCGGCCGCCAGGGAGATACGCAGTATTTT.

The chain is built from TRBV7-9 and TRBJ2-7; D is undetermined. The CDR3 consists of 13 residues. V was cut by 5 bases and J by 2 bases, with 10 bases left in between. Germline V gene sequence: CDR1 SEHNR, CDR2 FQNEAQ (reference sequence). The CDR3, as DNA: TGTGCCAGCAGCGGGAAGGAAACCTACGAGCAGTACTTC. Translating it yields CASSGKETYEQYF.

The rearrangement links TRBV6-5 to TRBJ2-5, with D perhaps assigned TRBD1 or TRBD2 (7 bases each). V lost 0 bases, J lost 4 bases, and 12 bases lay in between. Looked up from germline, CDR1 is MNHEY and CDR2 is SVGAGI. The CDR3 spans 15 residues. The CDR3 DNA sequence: TGTGCCAGCAGTTACTCCCAGGGGGGGCGAGAGACCCAGTACTTC. Protein product: CASSYSQGGRETQYF.

The chain uses TRBV11-1 and TRBJ1-3; D is ambiguous. The V end lost 1 base, the J end lost 1 base, and 8 bases lay between the germline ends. The CDR3 length is 15 residues. Germline V gene lookup returns CDR1 SGHAT and CDR2 FQDESV (reference sequence). DNA for the CDR3: TGTGCCAGCAGCTTAGACCTGCCTTCTGGAAACACCATATATTTT. This codes for CASSLDLPSGNTIYF.

This chain uses TRBV4-1 with TRBJ2-3, with a tentative D call TRBD2 (6 bases). The V gene's germline CDR1 is MGHRA and CDR2 YSYEKL. The length of the CDR3 is 15 residues. Trimming removed 4 bases at V and 0 bases at J, with 11 bases between. CDR3 sequence reads: CASSPSAGSTDTQYF. The CDR3 DNA is TGCGCCAGCAGCCCCTCAGCGGGTAGCACAGATACGCAGTATTTT.

The chain is built from TRBV2 and TRBJ2-2; the D is unclear. The CDR3 loop spans 15 amino acids. With 5 bases removed from V and 2 bases from J, the gap between germline ends came to 12 bases. Germline V gives CDR1 SNHLY, CDR2 FYNNEI. CDR3 sequence reads: CASSTYPANTGELFF. DNA for the CDR3: TGTGCCAGCAGTACATATCCGGCTAACACCGGGGAGCTGTTTTTT.